Below, 19 T cell receptor beta chains from the same sample are listed, as sequenced in a study of T cell responses to AZD1222 COVID-19 vaccine. Sequenced by immunoSEQ multiplex PCR; TCRdb stores in-frame clones only, minus some. The profile shows about 100,000 clones, around 90% of them singletons. The input for sequencing was peripheral blood, taken on day 0 of AZD1222 vaccination. These receptors were collected from an adult in good health.

The V call is TRBV14, the J call TRBJ2-7; the D gene could be TRBD1 or TRBD2 (5 bases each). Trimming took 2 bases from V and 2 from J, leaving 16 bases between them. The CDR3 is made up of 16 amino acids. Germline V gives CDR1 SGHDN, CDR2 FVKESK. CDR3 sequence reads: CASSQRGSLYPYEQYF. The DNA of the CDR3 is TGTGCCAGCAGCCAACGGGGCAGCCTTTATCCCTACGAGCAGTACTTC.

To note about this clone: The junction departs from germline at one end; a sequencing error may be responsible. The CDR3 nucleotides are TGTGCCACTAGCACAACAGGAAACACCATATATTTT. Amino acids: CATSTTGNTIYF. The rearrangement joins TRBV15 to TRBJ1-3, with D unclear. The germline V gene encodes CDR1 LNHNV and CDR2 YYDKDF (reference sequence). The CDR3 runs to 12 residues.

The chain recombines TRBV4-1 with TRBJ2-5; 8 bases are shared with TRBD2. This CDR3 region has 15 residues. V dropped 3 bases and J dropped 6; count of bases not matched to a gene: 9. Germline assignment: CDR1 MGHRA and CDR2 YSYEKL. The CDR3 nucleotides are TGCGCCAGCAGCCAGCGGGAGGAGGCGACTAAGACCCAGTACTTC. It encodes CASSQREEATKTQYF.

The chain is built from TRBV7-8 and TRBJ1-5; unclear D gene. Germline V gene lookup returns CDR1 SGHVS and CDR2 FQNEAQ. The CDR3 covers 13 residues. V lost 1 base, J lost 7 bases, and 8 bases lay in between. CDR3 sequence reads: CASSLVDRQPQHF. The CDR3 nucleotides read TGTGCCAGCAGCTTAGTTGACCGACAGCCCCAGCATTTT.

V usage is TRBV12-5 and J usage is TRBJ2-3; D ambiguous. V lost 7 bases to trimming and J lost 4 bases, with 15 bases between them. Germline CDR1 LGHNT, CDR2 FRNRAP. The CDR3 has 14 amino acids. The CDR3 is CASVQTGDADTQYF. CDR3 nucleotides: TGTGCTAGTGTCCAAACTGGGGATGCAGATACGCAGTATTTT.

The V gene is TRBV15, the J gene TRBJ1-3; D is uncertain. Between the trimmed V and J ends, which lost 0 bases and 4 bases, there was a span of 13 bases. Germline V lookup: CDR1 LNHNV, CDR2 YYDKDF (reference sequence). The CDR3 consists of 16 residues. The CDR3 here is CATSRELVVGGNTIYF. In nucleotides, the CDR3 is TGTGCCACCAGCAGAGAATTAGTTGTGGGGGGAAACACCATATATTTT.

The chain carries TRBV12-3 or TRBV12-4 and TRBJ2-5; weak D call: TRBD2 (6 bases). Trimming removed 5 bases from V and 3 bases from J, with 10 bases in between. The CDR3 consists of 13 residues. In nucleotides, the CDR3 is TGTGCCAGCAGTCTGTGGGGGGAAGAGACCCAGTACTTC. Amino acids: CASSLWGEETQYF.

This chain uses TRBV4-3 with TRBJ2-7; 8 bases are a match to TRBD1. V was clipped by 0 bases and J by 6 bases; unmatched bases: 4. The germline gives CDR1 LGHNA, CDR2 YSLEER. This CDR3 spans 14 amino acids. CDR3 in DNA: TGCGCCAGCAGCCAAGACAGGGGGCTTAGCGAGCAGTACTTC. Translating it yields CASSQDRGLSEQYF.

The chain couples TRBV20-1 to TRBJ1-5; maybe TRBD1 (5 bases). Germline loops: CDR1 DFQATT, CDR2 SNEGSKA (reference sequence). This CDR3 is built from 14 residues. V shed 3 bases and J shed 1 base, with 10 bases lying between them. CDR3 in amino acids: CSASGWGSNQPQHF. DNA of the CDR3: TGCAGTGCTAGTGGCTGGGGGAGCAATCAGCCCCAGCATTTT.

The chain joins TRBV29-1 to TRBJ1-1, with D unclear. The CDR3 consists of 11 residues. CDR1 and CDR2 (germline): SQVTM, ANQGSEA. The V end lost 4 bases, the J end lost 4 bases, and 7 bases lay between the germline ends. Here the CDR3 reads CSVASVTEAFF. The CDR3 DNA follows: TGCAGCGTTGCGTCCGTCACTGAAGCTTTCTTT.

The chain is built from TRBV9 and TRBJ2-1; D possibly corresponds to TRBD2 (6 bases). CDR1 is SGDLS, CDR2 YYNGEE, per germline. Trimming took 7 bases from V and 5 from J, leaving 16 bases between them. This CDR3 region has 14 residues. CDR3 sequence reads: CASGTGNRNNEQFF. In nucleotides, the CDR3 is TGTGCCAGCGGGACTGGGAATAGGAACAATGAGCAGTTCTTC.

This rearrangement joins TRBV5-4 to TRBJ2-4, with D possibly matching TRBD2 (7 bases). V shed 2 bases and J shed 7 bases, with 16 bases lying between them. Germline-derived CDR1 and CDR2 are SGHNT and YYREEE (reference sequence). The CDR3 contains 15 residues. The CDR3 sequence is CASSFGGPWGNIQYF. CDR3 DNA: TGTGCCAGCAGCTTCGGGGGGCCCTGGGGGAACATTCAGTACTTC.

The chain has TRBV6-1 and TRBJ1-5; TRBD1 matches 8 bases. CDR1 MNHNS and CDR2 SASEGT come from the germline V gene. Trimming took 1 base from V and 6 from J; bases not matched to a gene: 5. CDR3 size: 15 residues. In DNA, the CDR3 is TGTGCCAGCAGTGAAGGGACAGGGACCGCTCAGCCCCAGCATTTT. Protein sequence: CASSEGTGTAQPQHF.

J is TRBJ2-1 and V is TRBV9; D is unclear. In germline, CDR1 is SGDLS, CDR2 YYNGEE. V gave up 3 bases and J gave up 9 bases, with 7 bases separating them. This CDR3 is built from 11 residues. This CDR3 reads CASSARGEQFF. In DNA, the CDR3 is TGTGCCAGCAGCGCTCGAGGTGAGCAGTTCTTC. Using reference TRBV9 and TRBJ2-1 for the parts outside the CDR3, the full variable domain is DSGVTQTPKHLITATGQRVTLRCSPRSGDLSVYWYQQSLDQGLQFLIQYYNGEERAKGNILERFSAQQFPDLHSELNLSSLELGDSALYFCASSARGEQFFGPGTRLTVL.

The chain couples TRBV4-3 to TRBJ2-1; no clear D gene. The CDR3 sequence is 15 residues long. Trimming left V 2 bases short and J 6 bases short, with 14 bases between. Germline CDR1 LGHNA, CDR2 YSLEER. The CDR3 coding sequence is TGCGCCAGCAGCCAACAGCTGATCCCCGTCAATGAGCAGTTCTTC. This gives the protein CASSQQLIPVNEQFF.

The chain joins TRBV11-1 to TRBJ2-2; 9 positions agree with TRBD2. Germline V gene sequence: CDR1 SGHAT, CDR2 FQDESV (reference sequence). This CDR3 is 13 amino acids long. V gave up 8 bases and J gave up 4 bases; unmatched junction bases: 2. The CDR3: CASRGRGTGELFF. Here the CDR3 DNA reads TGTGCCAGCCGCGGGAGGGGCACCGGGGAGCTGTTTTTT.

The CDR3 bases are TGTGCCCGGGACAGGGGATACGATGGCTACACCTTC. Amino acids: CARDRGYDGYTF. The rearrangement links TRBV30 to TRBJ1-2, with TRBD1 identical over 10 bases. V was pared by 8 bases and J by 6 bases, with 6 bases of the junction left unmatched. Germline loops: CDR1 GTSNPN, CDR2 SVGIG (reference sequence). CDR3 length equals 12 residues.

V is TRBV19 and J is TRBJ1-1; D perhaps matches TRBD1 (5 bases). Trimming removed 4 bases from V and 3 bases from J, with 12 bases in between. Germline CDR1 reads LNHDA; CDR2 reads SQIVND (reference sequence). The length of the CDR3 is 14 residues. The CDR3 DNA follows: TGTGCCAGTAGTACAGCAGGGTTGTACACTGAAGCTTTCTTT. Protein: CASSTAGLYTEAFF.

This chain joins TRBV9 and TRBJ2-5; D is ambiguous. Germline lookup yields CDR1 SGDLS and CDR2 YYNGEE. There are 17 residues in the CDR3. With 4 bases removed from V and 7 bases from J, the gap between germline ends came to 26 bases. The CDR3 region has the DNA TGTGCCAGCAGCCCACCGATCGAGGCAGCCCCCCGTGGGACCCAGTACTTC. Protein: CASSPPIEAAPRGTQYF.